The next 8 T cell receptor beta chains were all read from a single sample in a study of CD8+ T cells in alopecia areata listed by TCRdb under 2018. The library was generated by the immunoSEQ multiplex PCR assay. RNA was extracted from all samples and reverse transcribed into cDNA, which served as template for TCR sequencing. TCRdb re-hosts the immuneACCESS table, in-frame sequences only. Its copies lack some clones; in the studies checked, an unresolved V gene accounts for under half of them, and the cause for the rest is not known. This sample comprises about 110,000 clones, around 59% of them detected only once. The ten largest clones represent 20% to 25% of the sample. Sequenced material: CD8+ T cells sorted from blood. The receptors derive from a human donor in good health.

The chain has TRBV13 and TRBJ2-7; D not resolved. Trimming pared 0 bases from V and 2 bases from J, leaving 5 bases between. CDR1 is PRHDT, CDR2 FYEKMQ, per germline (reference sequence). The CDR3 sequence is 13 residues long. The CDR3 reads CASSLGQTYEQYF. CDR3 coding DNA: TGTGCCAGCAGCTTAGGACAGACCTACGAGCAGTACTTC.

CDR3 bases: TGTGCCAGCAGCTTGGGACAGGGGCGTTTAAATACGCAGTATTTT. Translated: CASSLGQGRLNTQYF. V and J are TRBV5-6 and TRBJ2-3; TRBD1 matches 8 bases. The CDR3 covers 15 residues. Germline values: CDR1 SGHDT, CDR2 YYEEEE. With 0 bases clipped from V and 7 bases from J, the junction kept 7 bases outside the gene matches.

The chain links TRBV12-5 to TRBJ2-5; 15 bases agree with TRBD2. The CDR3 contains 16 residues. Trimming took 2 bases from V and 14 from J; bases not matched to a gene: 12. Germline V gives CDR1 LGHNT, CDR2 FRNRAP. The CDR3 reads CASGLPQAGLAGGPYF. Here the CDR3 DNA reads TGTGCTAGTGGTTTGCCCCAAGCGGGACTAGCGGGGGGTCCCTACTTC.

The chain recombines TRBV13 with TRBJ1-5, with D perhaps TRBD1 (6 bases). V lost 4 bases, J lost 2 bases, and 9 bases lay in between. The CDR3 is 14 amino acids. Per the germline V gene, CDR1 is PRHDT and CDR2 is FYEKMQ (reference sequence). CDR3 loop: CASSSGVGNQPQHF. The DNA of the CDR3 is TGTGCCAGCAGCTCAGGGGTAGGCAATCAGCCCCAGCATTTT.

This clone was found a few times. This chain uses TRBV23-1 with TRBJ2-6, with D maybe TRBD2 (6 bases). TRBV23-1 is filed as an ORF, its function uncertain. The CDR3 is made up of 19 amino acids. The V gene lost 0 bases and the J gene lost 1 base, with 16 bases spanning the gap. The CDR3 region is CASSQSRRVGFSGANVLTF. CDR3 nucleotides: TGCGCCAGCAGTCAATCGCGGAGGGTCGGATTTTCTGGGGCCAACGTCCTGACTTTC.

The V and J genes are TRBV13 and TRBJ2-7; 9 positions agree with TRBD2. The CDR3 consists of 16 residues. Germline V gives CDR1 PRHDT, CDR2 FYEKMQ (reference sequence). The V and J ends lost 6 bases and 2 bases, in that order; junction bases with no gene match: 11. As DNA, the CDR3 is TGTGCCAGCAGTGGACCGGGACTAGCAAGCCCCTACGAGCAGTACTTC. Protein: CASSGPGLASPYEQYF.

The DNA for the CDR3 is TGTGCCAGCAGCTTGGGAGGGTACAATGAGCAGTTCTTC. Encoded protein: CASSLGGYNEQFF. This chain uses TRBV5-6 with TRBJ2-1, with D possibly TRBD2 on 5 matching bases. This CDR3 is built from 13 residues. Germline lookup yields CDR1 SGHDT and CDR2 YYEEEE. V lost 0 bases, J lost 4 bases, and 5 bases lay in between.

V and J are TRBV29-1 and TRBJ2-5; 7 bases align to TRBD2. The CDR3 totals 9 residues. Per the germline V gene, CDR1 is SQVTM and CDR2 is ANQGSEA. The ends lost 8 bases at V and 11 bases at J; junction bases unmatched: 5. The CDR3 loop is CSLAGEQYF. CDR3 sequence (DNA): TGCAGCCTTGCGGGGGAGCAGTACTTC. Full variable domain (missing parts from reference TRBV29-1 and TRBJ2-5): SAVISQKPSRDICQRGTSLTIQCQVDSQVTMMFWYRQQPGQSLTLIATANQGSEATYESGFVIDKFPISRPNLTFSTLTVSNMSPEDSSIYLCSLAGEQYFGPGTRLLVL.